This T cell receptor beta chain is drawn from a study of T cell changes during pregnancy in multiple sclerosis (dated 2019 in TCRdb). Study-level background: The study looked at changes in the T cell repertoire across pregnancy in women with multiple sclerosis.

Libraries were constructed by the immunoSEQ multiplex PCR assay. What TCRdb holds here is the immuneACCESS table cut down to in-frame rearrangements. Part of the clones is not present; checked against another copy, under half of the missing clones reflect an unresolved V gene, and the others are unexplained. The sample table lists some 60,000 clones, 80% to 95% of them with a count of one. The ten biggest clones cover approximately 6.5% of the sample. From a lookup of the germline V gene (reference sequence), CDR1 and CDR2 are SGHNT and YYREEE. The CDR3 measures 15 amino acids from cysteine to phenylalanine. CDR3 DNA is the only sequence kept; it has 45 bases, read in frame from the first base. Trimming at the junction amounts to 7 bases on V and 3 bases on J, and the germline ends lie 20 bases apart. About this clone itself: Its antigen target is currently unknown. No much larger clonotype is one base removed from it; base qualities were not supplied.

This clonotype was sampled from a female donor in good health, enrolled as a control in a pregnancy study. Here the sequenced sample was peripheral blood, taken in the third trimester of pregnancy. Rearrangement joined TRBV5-4 to TRBJ2-7; the D gene is possibly TRBD1, with 5 bases matching. The CDR3 region reads CASSLPGPANYEQYF. The DNA reads as follows: TGTGCCAGCTCACTCCCAGGGCCCGCGAACTACGAGCAGTACTTC.